The subject of this entry is one T cell receptor beta chain. Its specificity is not known. This record comes from a study of T-cell memory formation after mild COVID-19. Barcoded TCR alpha and TCR beta cDNA libraries with UMIs came from 5'RACE using constant-segment primers. Via MiXCR, TCRdb re-called the 5' RACE reads, giving one row per CDR3 protein. Among a few hundred thousand distinct CDR3 sequences listed, around 28% were seen once. Study-wide results and limits: Among clones peaking at day 37 in the second wave, SARS-CoV-2 specificity remained unconfirmed. Some responding clones appeared in pre-infection memory, suggesting cross-reactive memory joined. Later expanders leaned CD4+, whereas day 15 to 85 contracting clones were balanced CD4/CD8.

Sequencing was done on a sample of PBMCs or a T cell subset sorted from them (not recorded which). The receptor comes from an adult woman who had mild COVID-19 (a few samples of this study predate the infection). Cell type and time point are not known.

The CDR3 coding sequence is TGTGCCAGCGACAGTCCGGGGGCCTTTAGCACAGATACGCAGTATTTT. Translation gives CASDSPGAFSTDTQYF. V and J are TRBV6-2 or TRBV6-3 and TRBJ2-3; D is possibly TRBD1 or TRBD2 (6 bases each). Germline-derived CDR1 and CDR2 are MNHEY and SVGEGT. Trimming stripped 8 bases from V and 0 bases from J, with 18 bases between. This CDR3 spans 16 amino acids.